The entry below gives a single TCR beta chain sequence along with its context. The germline gives CDR1 MNHEY, CDR2 SMNVEV (reference sequence). V lost 0 bases, J lost 4 bases, and 13 bases lay in between. The CDR3 is made up of 17 amino acids. The source of the sample is a study of blood T cell repertoires in COVID-19. Sequenced by immunoSEQ multiplex PCR; TCRdb stores in-frame clones only, minus some. The table has more than 150,000 clones, around 85% seen once. The chain recombines TRBV27 with TRBJ2-6; D ambiguous. The clonotype was recovered from a woman in her 70s with acute or convalescent COVID-19. Sequencing was carried out using peripheral blood. The CDR3 region is CASSLSALWRGANVLTF. CDR3 in DNA: TGTGCCAGCAGTTTATCGGCATTGTGGAGAGGGGCCAACGTCCTGACTTTC.